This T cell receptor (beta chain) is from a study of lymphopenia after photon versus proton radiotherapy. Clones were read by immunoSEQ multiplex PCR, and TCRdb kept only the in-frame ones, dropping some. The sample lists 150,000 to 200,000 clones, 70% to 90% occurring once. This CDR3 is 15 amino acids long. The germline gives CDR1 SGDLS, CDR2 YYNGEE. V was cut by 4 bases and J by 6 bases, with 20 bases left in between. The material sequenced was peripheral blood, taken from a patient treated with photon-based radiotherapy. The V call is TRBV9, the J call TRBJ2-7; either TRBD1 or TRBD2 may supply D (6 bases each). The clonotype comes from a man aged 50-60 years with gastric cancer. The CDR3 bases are TGTGCCAGCAGCCCCACGGGGGCCTTTATTGTCGAGCAGTACTTC. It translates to CASSPTGAFIVEQYF.